The next 23 T cell receptor beta chains were all read from a single sample in a study of OX40 agonist ivuxolimab in advanced cancers. The table came from immunoSEQ multiplex PCR; TCRdb's copy has only in-frame clones and leaves some out. The profile shows 57,000 or so clones, approximately 85% of them singletons. Sequenced here: CD4+ or CD8+ T cells sorted from blood, sampled in a trial of the OX40 agonist ivuxolimab. The receptor source for this set is an adult with an advanced solid tumor such as melanoma, head and neck, liver or kidney cancer.

The chain has TRBV5-1 and TRBJ1-4; 9 bases agree with TRBD1. This CDR3 has 13 residues. V lost 4 bases, J lost 10 bases, and 5 bases stayed unmatched. Germline loops: CDR1 SGHRS, CDR2 YFSETQ. This CDR3 reads CASSQGQGGKLFF. DNA of the CDR3: TGCGCCAGCAGCCAGGGACAGGGTGGAAAACTGTTTTTT. The variable domain in full, completed from reference TRBV5-1 and TRBJ1-4, reads KAGVTQTPRYLIKTRGQQVTLSCSPISGHRSVSWYQQTPGQGLQFLFEYFSETQRNKGNFPGRFSGRQFSNSRSEMNVSTLELGDSALYLCASSQGQGGKLFFGSGTQLSVL.

The V gene is TRBV28, the J gene TRBJ1-5; D gene unclear. This CDR3 is built from 15 residues. V shed 5 bases and J shed 2 bases, with 13 bases lying between them. The germline gives CDR1 MDHEN, CDR2 SYDVKM. The CDR3 sequence is CASSTPSGGNQPQHF. CDR3 in DNA: TGTGCCAGCAGTACCCCATCTGGGGGCAATCAGCCCCAGCATTTT.

The chain uses TRBV7-3 and TRBJ2-5, with D possibly being TRBD2 (6 bases). V shed 3 bases and J shed 3 bases, with 8 bases lying between them. The germline V gene has CDR1 SGHTA and CDR2 FQGTGA. CDR3 size: 13 residues. The CDR3 DNA follows: TGTGCCAGCAGCTTGGGACTCGAAGAGACCCAGTACTTC. Protein sequence: CASSLGLEETQYF. Full variable domain (rest looked up from reference TRBV7-3 and TRBJ2-5): GAGVSQTPSNKVTEKGKYVELRCDPISGHTALYWYRQSLGQGPEFLIYFQGTGAADDSGLPNDRFFAVRPEGSVSTLKIQRTERGDSAVYLCASSLGLEETQYFGPGTRLLVL.

About this clone: Other DNA sequences in this specimen translate into the identical CDR3. This sequence joins TRBV28 and TRBJ1-2; TRBD1 aligns across 11 bases. There are 14 residues in the CDR3. Germline lookup yields CDR1 MDHEN and CDR2 SYDVKM. V gave up 3 bases and J gave up 4 bases; unmatched junction bases: 1. CDR3 residues: CASSFGQGAYGYTF. CDR3 DNA: TGTGCCAGCAGTTTTGGACAGGGGGCCTATGGCTACACCTTC.

This chain links TRBV4-3 with TRBJ2-1, with D uncertain. Germline CDR1 reads LGHNA; CDR2 reads YSLEER. V was cut by 3 bases and J by 6 bases, with 9 bases left in between. The CDR3 runs 13 residues. CDR3 region: CASSQEVFNEQFF. CDR3 coding DNA: TGCGCCAGCAGCCAGGAAGTCTTCAATGAGCAGTTCTTC.

The chain employs TRBV28 and TRBJ1-5, with D perhaps TRBD1 (5 bases). Looked up from germline, CDR1 is MDHEN and CDR2 is SYDVKM. The V gene lost 7 bases and the J gene lost 6 bases, with 13 bases spanning the gap. CDR3 length: 13 residues. CDR3 coding DNA: TGTGCCAGCATATCCAGGGTGGTTCAGCCCCAGCATTTT. This encodes CASISRVVQPQHF.

This rearrangement joins TRBV19 to TRBJ2-2; D unclear. The CDR3 extends over 11 amino acids. V lost 10 bases and J lost 7, with 10 bases in between. Germline CDR1 is LNHDA and CDR2 is SQIVND (reference sequence). The CDR3 is CATRFGGELFF. The CDR3 DNA is TGTGCCACCCGGTTCGGCGGGGAGCTGTTTTTT.

The rearrangement links TRBV5-8 to TRBJ2-2; 7 bases are shared with TRBD2. Germline trimming cut 0 bases from V and 0 bases from J; bases unmatched to any gene: 5. The germline V gene encodes CDR1 SGHTS and CDR2 YDEGEE. This CDR3 is 17 amino acids long. In DNA, the CDR3 is TGTGCCAGCAGCTTGGCGCGCGGGAGTTCGAACACCGGGGAGCTGTTTTTT. It specifies CASSLARGSSNTGELFF.

Notes on this clone: This sample also contains other DNA sequences that code for the same CDR3. The chain has TRBV7-9 and TRBJ1-5; unclear D gene. The CDR3 runs to 18 residues. The germline V and J ends were trimmed by 1 base and 0 bases, with 16 bases remaining between them. Germline values: CDR1 SEHNR, CDR2 FQNEAQ (reference sequence). Here the CDR3 reads CASSLGGLEGYSNQPQHF. DNA for the CDR3: TGTGCCAGCAGCTTAGGAGGGCTAGAGGGTTATAGCAATCAGCCCCAGCATTTT. Supplemented by reference TRBV7-9 and TRBJ1-5, the full variable domain reads DTGVSQNPRHKITKRGQNVTFRCDPISEHNRLYWYRQTLGQGPEFLTYFQNEAQLEKSRLLSDRFSAERPKGSFSTLEIQRTEQGDSAMYLCASSLGGLEGYSNQPQHFGDGTRLSIL.

The chain combines TRBV5-1 with TRBJ2-1, with 16 nucleotides matching TRBD2. Germline CDR1 SGHRS, CDR2 YFSETQ. V lost 6 bases, J lost 7 bases, and 7 bases stayed unmatched. This CDR3 region has 16 residues. The CDR3: CASTSGTSGGANEQFF. In DNA, the CDR3 is TGCGCCAGCACATCCGGGACTAGCGGGGGGGCGAATGAGCAGTTCTTC.

The chain employs TRBV28 and TRBJ2-1; D tentatively reads TRBD1 or TRBD2 (5 bases each). The V end was cut by 5 bases, the J end by 0 bases, with 11 bases between. The CDR3 consists of 15 residues. Germline V gene sequence: CDR1 MDHEN, CDR2 SYDVKM. The CDR3 nucleotides are TGTGCCAGCAGTCCGGGACGGAGCTCCTACAATGAGCAGTTCTTC. Protein sequence: CASSPGRSSYNEQFF.

The V and J genes are TRBV11-1 and TRBJ2-7; 10 nucleotides line up with TRBD2. Germline V CDR1 and CDR2: SGHAT, FQDESV (reference sequence). The ends lost 5 bases at V and 6 bases at J; junction bases unmatched: 10. The CDR3 totals 15 residues. CDR3 coding DNA: TGTGCCAGCAGCCTCGAACTAGCGGGGTACGGCGAGCAGTACTTC. It specifies CASSLELAGYGEQYF.

The chain combines TRBV18 with TRBJ1-5, with D unclear. The CDR3 extends over 15 amino acids. The V end lost 2 bases, the J end lost 4 bases, and 12 bases lay between the germline ends. Germline V CDR1 and CDR2: KGHSH, LQKENI. CDR3 bases: TGTGCCAGCTCACCAGAGGGTCGAGGTAATCAGCCCCAGCATTTT. This gives the protein CASSPEGRGNQPQHF.

A few counts support this clone. The V gene is TRBV7-9, the J gene TRBJ1-4; D remains unclear. The CDR3 totals 12 residues. Per the germline V gene, CDR1 is SEHNR and CDR2 is FQNEAQ (reference sequence). V was pared by 5 bases and J by 7 bases, with 8 bases between. The CDR3 bases are TGTGCCAGCAGCCTACGCCTTGAAAAACTGTTTTTT. Encoded protein: CASSLRLEKLFF.

V gene TRBV11-3 combines with J gene TRBJ1-6; D uncertain. The length of the CDR3 is 15 residues. Germline V gene lookup returns CDR1 SGHNT and CDR2 YENEEA. The V end was cut by 1 base, the J end by 5 bases, with 9 bases between. CDR3 nucleotides: TGTGCCAGCAGCTTAGGGCACGGGAATAATTCACCCCTCCACTTT. Encoded protein: CASSLGHGNNSPLHF. The full variable domain, with the rest looked up from reference TRBV11-3 and TRBJ1-6, is EAGVVQSPRYKIIEKKQPVAFWCNPISGHNTLYWYLQNLGQGPELLIRYENEEAVDDSQLPKDRFSAERLKGVDSTLKIQPAELGDSAVYLCASSLGHGNNSPLHFGNGTRLTVT.

V is TRBV28 and J is TRBJ1-1; D is undetermined. The V and J ends lost 4 bases and 2 bases respectively, with 17 bases between them. Germline CDR1 reads MDHEN; CDR2 reads SYDVKM. The CDR3 extends over 16 amino acids. The CDR3 bases are TGTGCCAGCAGTTCCAGTTACCGTGGGATCAACACTGAAGCTTTCTTT. Protein product: CASSSSYRGINTEAFF.

V is TRBV5-4 and J is TRBJ2-4; D remains ambiguous. This CDR3 has 14 amino acids. In germline, CDR1 is SGHNT, CDR2 YYREEE (reference sequence). V was pared by 2 bases and J by 0 bases, with 6 bases between. Here the CDR3 reads CASSLGLAKNIQYF. The CDR3 DNA reads as TGTGCCAGCAGCTTAGGTTTAGCCAAAAACATTCAGTACTTC. Complete variable domain (other parts from reference TRBV5-4 and TRBJ2-4): ETGVTQSPTHLIKTRGQQVTLRCSSQSGHNTVSWYQQALGQGPQFIFQYYREEENGRGNFPPRFSGLQFPNYSSELNVNALELDDSALYLCASSLGLAKNIQYFGAGTRLSVL.

The chain employs TRBV2 and TRBJ1-5; possibly TRBD1 for D (6 bases). CDR1 is SNHLY and CDR2 is FYNNEI in the germline V gene. The CDR3 spans 15 residues. V was cut by 5 bases and J by 2 bases, with 13 bases left in between. CDR3 DNA: TGTGCCAGCAGTAGGGACACCCCCCGCAATCAGCCCCAGCATTTT. Translated, it gives CASSRDTPRNQPQHF.

The CDR3 sequence: CASSLGQNIQYF. The CDR3 bases are TGTGCCAGCAGCTTGGGCCAAAACATTCAGTACTTC. The chain has TRBV5-6 and TRBJ2-4, with D unresolved. Trimming left V 0 bases short and J 5 bases short, with 3 bases between. The CDR3 covers 12 residues. CDR1 and CDR2 (germline): SGHDT, YYEEEE.

CDR3 DNA sequence: TGTGCCAGCCGGGGGGTCACCTCTGGAAACACCATATATTTT. This translates into CASRGVTSGNTIYF. The rearrangement joins TRBV6-5 to TRBJ1-3; D is perhaps TRBD1 (5 bases). Germline values: CDR1 MNHEY, CDR2 SVGAGI. Trimming took off 8 bases at V and 0 bases at J, with 11 bases between the two ends. This CDR3 is 14 amino acids long.

A word on this clone: Mismatch with germline at one junction end may stem from a read error. The gene calls are TRBV15 and TRBJ1-6; TRBD1 is a possible D gene (6 bases). The CDR3 runs to 15 residues. Germline CDR1 reads LNHNV; CDR2 reads YYDKDF (reference sequence). CDR3 DNA: TGTGCCACCAGCAGGGACACAGGGTATACTTCACCCCTCCACTTT. It specifies CATSRDTGYTSPLHF. Full variable domain (remainder filled in from reference TRBV15 and TRBJ1-6): DAMVIQNPRYQVTQFGKPVTLSCSQTLNHNVMYWYQQKSSQAPKLLFHYYDKDFNNEADTPDNFQSRRPNTSFCFLDIRSPGLGDTAMYLCATSRDTGYTSPLHFGNGTRLTVT.

The chain combines TRBV18 with TRBJ1-6; D perhaps matches TRBD1 (5 bases). V lost 4 bases and J 0 bases, leaving 10 bases between the germline ends. The CDR3 covers 16 residues. The germline CDR1 and CDR2 sequences are KGHSH and LQKENI. CDR3 protein: CASSRSGSSYNSPLHF. As DNA, the CDR3 is TGTGCCAGCTCACGGTCAGGGAGCTCCTATAATTCACCCCTCCACTTT.

The chain is built from TRBV6-5 and TRBJ1-6; possibly TRBD1 for D (6 bases). V was clipped by 0 bases and J by 10 bases, with 10 bases between them. Per germline, CDR1 MNHEY and CDR2 SVGAGI. CDR3 length equals 14 residues. CDR3 loop: CASSYSDGQSPLHF. The CDR3 region has the DNA TGTGCCAGCAGTTACTCGGACGGACAGTCACCCCTCCACTTT.